This TCR beta chain was sequenced for a study of identical twins. Study results and limitations: Insertions ran lower in abundant cord blood beta clonotypes, though not in memory repertoires. The same donors were not followed; conclusions instead depended on cross-sectional statistical analysis. Weaker excess sharing between twins was seen in beta out-of-frame sequences.

CDR3 length: 16 amino acids. J lost 7 bases, V lost 0 bases, and 5 bases had no gene match. Germline lookup yields CDR1 SGDLS and CDR2 YYNGEE. TCRdb redid the calling of the 5' RACE reads with MiXCR, one entry per CDR3 protein. The table includes approximately 550,000 distinct CDR3 sequences, under 25% detected once. As for this clonotype: As yet, its antigen is unknown.

These data were likewise used in another study, on yellow fever vaccine responses in identical twins.

The chain recombines TRBV9 with TRBJ2-1; 12 bases fit TRBD2. Source material: CD4+ T cells sorted from blood. This sequence was found in a young woman in good health. For the CDR3, the DNA is TGTGCCAGCAGCGTAGTGACTAGCGGGAGTTGGAATGAGCAGTTCTTC. Amino acids: CASSVVTSGSWNEQFF.